This entry describes one T cell receptor (beta chain). As yet, its antigen is unknown. Germline assignment: CDR1 SGHRS and CDR2 YFSETQ. CDR3 length equals 18 residues. V dropped 4 bases and J dropped 0; count of bases not matched to a gene: 11. This sample was included in a study of cytomegalovirus exposure and HLA in healthy donors. Turning to the study itself: Within the Caucasian-associated ancestry cluster were 81% of the approximately 400 genotyped donors. Study findings and constraints: Listed as cytomegalovirus-associated were over 150 TCR beta chains. Among CMV-associated TCR beta chains, most appeared HLA-restricted in a later analysis. For most TCR beta V segments, an earlier analysis put the productive rate at about 87% or about 30% of the time.

The PCR had 60 Vbeta and 13 Jbeta primers. TCRdb's table, derived via immunoSEQ multiplex PCR, lists solely in-frame clones and lacks some. The sample lists around 150,000 clones, about 80% occurring once. Sequenced sample: PBMCs. The V and J genes are TRBV5-1 and TRBJ2-7; 12 positions agree with TRBD2. The receptor comes from a man aged 25 to 45 in good health and CMV-seropositive. In nucleotides, the CDR3 is TGCGCCAGCAGCGGGCCTGGGACTAGCGGGCTTAGCTCCTACGAGCAGTACTTC. Translated, it gives CASSGPGTSGLSSYEQYF.